The present TCR beta chain was sequenced within a study of CD8 T cells in ankylosing spondylitis. V lost 5 bases to trimming and J lost 5 bases; unmatched junction nucleotides: 17. This CDR3 spans 19 amino acids. Germline CDR1 reads MGHRA; CDR2 reads YSYEKL. Study results and caveats: Typical of ankylosing spondylitis blood, it appeared, was a TCR beta motif of 7 or 8 highly homologous variants.

As regards this clonotype: The antigen remains unidentified.

Using its own MiXCR run on the 5' RACE reads, TCRdb lists one record per CDR3 protein. This sample has just under 350,000 distinct CDR3 sequences, with roughly 15% found just once. The chain links TRBV4-1 to TRBJ2-7; 14 nucleotides line up with TRBD2. The receptor's source is a male donor with ankylosing spondylitis or in good health (not recorded which). The source material was blood, either unsorted or a sorted T cell fraction (not recorded which). CDR3 in amino acids: CASSYSQPGLAGAADEQYF. The CDR3 coding sequence is TGCGCCAGCAGCTACAGCCAGCCGGGACTAGCGGGAGCGGCGGACGAGCAGTACTTC.